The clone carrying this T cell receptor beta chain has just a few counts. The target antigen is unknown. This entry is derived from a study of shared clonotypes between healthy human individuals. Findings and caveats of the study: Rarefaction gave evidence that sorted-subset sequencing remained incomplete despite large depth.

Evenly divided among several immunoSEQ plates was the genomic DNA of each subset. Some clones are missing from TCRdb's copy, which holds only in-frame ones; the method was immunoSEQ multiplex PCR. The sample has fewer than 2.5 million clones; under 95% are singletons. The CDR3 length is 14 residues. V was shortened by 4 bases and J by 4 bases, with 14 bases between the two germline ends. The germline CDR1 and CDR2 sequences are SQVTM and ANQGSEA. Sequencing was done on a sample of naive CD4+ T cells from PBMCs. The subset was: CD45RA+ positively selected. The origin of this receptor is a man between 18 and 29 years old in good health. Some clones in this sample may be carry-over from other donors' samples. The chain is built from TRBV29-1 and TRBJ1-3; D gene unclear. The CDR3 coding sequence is TGCAGCGTTGCCCCTATTCACGGAGGAAACACCATATATTTT. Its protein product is CSVAPIHGGNTIYF.